The 7 T cell receptor beta chains below come from one sample, sequenced in a study of beta chain features in type 1 diabetes. Notes on the study in general: All four CD4+ subsets from Type 1 diabetes patients carried moderately but significantly shorter TCRB CDR3s.

Of the isolated RNA, all was reverse transcribed, and so the sequenced material was expressed TCRB transcripts. Only in-frame clones appear in the TCRdb table, and some are missing; sequencing was by immunoSEQ multiplex PCR. The sample yields hundreds of thousands of clones, 10% to 15% seen once. These receptors have no identified antigens. The sequenced material came from naive CD4+ T cells from blood. These receptors were taken from a man aged 18-30 years with type 1 diabetes.

The chain joins TRBV30 to TRBJ2-1; a possible D gene is TRBD2 (6 bases). CDR1 GTSNPN and CDR2 SVGIG come from the germline V gene (reference sequence). The CDR3 covers 14 residues. Deletions cut 0 bases from V and 4 bases from J, with 10 bases between. CDR3 amino acids: CAWSVLAGYNEQFF. The CDR3 region has the DNA TGTGCCTGGAGTGTACTCGCGGGGTACAATGAGCAGTTCTTC.

The rearrangement joins TRBV2 to TRBJ1-6, with D perhaps TRBD1 (5 bases). CDR3 size: 15 residues. Germline-derived CDR1 and CDR2 are SNHLY and FYNNEI. V was shortened by 3 bases and J by 8 bases, with 14 bases between the two germline ends. CDR3 residues: CASSDQGGTYSPLHF. The CDR3 nucleotides are TGTGCCAGCAGTGATCAGGGCGGGACCTATTCACCCCTCCACTTT.

On this clone itself: Other DNA sequences in this specimen translate into the identical CDR3. The V gene is TRBV7-9, the J gene TRBJ1-1; D gene ambiguous. Germline V CDR1 and CDR2: SEHNR, FQNEAQ (reference sequence). The CDR3 extends over 14 amino acids. Between the trimmed V and J ends, which lost 3 bases and 0 bases, there was a span of 8 bases. CDR3 in DNA: TGTGCCAGCAGCTTCGGGCAGGTGAACACTGAAGCTTTCTTT. As protein: CASSFGQVNTEAFF.

This clone was detected only a few times. The chain uses TRBV18 and TRBJ2-7; D may match TRBD1 or TRBD2 (7 bases each). The CDR3 is 14 amino acids. V was cut by 5 bases and J by 3 bases, with 14 bases left in between. Per the germline V gene, CDR1 is KGHSH and CDR2 is LQKENI. In nucleotides, the CDR3 is TGTGCCAGCTCAACAAAGCGGGACAGCTACGAGCAGTACTTC. Translation gives CASSTKRDSYEQYF.

This clone was counted a few times. The rearrangement uses TRBV21-1 and TRBJ1-1. TRBV21-1 is shown as a pseudogene. The CDR3 totals 13 residues. CDR3 DNA sequence: TGTGCCAGCAGCAAAGGTAGGGTCACTGAAGCTTTCTTT. Translation: CASSKGRVTEAFF.

J is TRBJ1-1 and V is TRBV11-2, with unresolved D. The CDR3 runs to 15 residues. The germline gives CDR1 SGHAT, CDR2 FQNNGV. Trimming shortened V by 5 bases and J by 0 bases, and 13 bases separated the two germline ends. The CDR3 nucleotides are TGTGCCAGCAGCCCCCGTCAAGGAGTGAACACTGAAGCTTTCTTT. Protein product: CASSPRQGVNTEAFF.

The table lists this clone with a few counts. The chain uses TRBV10-1 and TRBJ2-5; no firm D call. The V end was cut by 0 bases, the J end by 5 bases, with 10 bases between. Germline V CDR1 and CDR2: WNHNN, SYGVQD (reference sequence). The CDR3 has 14 residues. The CDR3 DNA follows: TGCGCCAGCAGTGAGTCGCCAGCCCGGGAGACCCAGTACTTC. Residues: CASSESPARETQYF.